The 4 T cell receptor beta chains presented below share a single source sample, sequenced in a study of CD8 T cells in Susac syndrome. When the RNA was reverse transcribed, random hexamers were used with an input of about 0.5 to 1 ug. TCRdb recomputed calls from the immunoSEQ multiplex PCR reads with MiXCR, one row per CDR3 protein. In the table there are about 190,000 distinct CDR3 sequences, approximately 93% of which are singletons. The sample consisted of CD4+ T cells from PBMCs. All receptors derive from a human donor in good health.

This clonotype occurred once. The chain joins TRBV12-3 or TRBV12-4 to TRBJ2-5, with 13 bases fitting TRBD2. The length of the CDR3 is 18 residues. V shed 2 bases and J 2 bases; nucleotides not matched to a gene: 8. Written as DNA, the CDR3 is TGTGCCAGCAGTTTATATACTAGCGGGGGGGTAAAACAAGAGACCCAGTACTTC. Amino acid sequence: CASSLYTSGGVKQETQYF.

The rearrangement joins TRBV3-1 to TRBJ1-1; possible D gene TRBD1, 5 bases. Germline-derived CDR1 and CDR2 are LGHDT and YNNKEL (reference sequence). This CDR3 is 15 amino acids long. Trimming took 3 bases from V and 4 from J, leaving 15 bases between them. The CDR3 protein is CASSHPRGPGTEAFF. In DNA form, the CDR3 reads TGTGCCAGCAGCCATCCGAGGGGTCCTGGCACTGAAGCTTTCTTT.

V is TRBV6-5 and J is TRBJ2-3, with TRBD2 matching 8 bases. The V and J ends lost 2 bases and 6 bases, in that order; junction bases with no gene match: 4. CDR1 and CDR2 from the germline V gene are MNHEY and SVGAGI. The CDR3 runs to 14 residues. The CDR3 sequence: CASSYRGGRDTQYF. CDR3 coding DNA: TGTGCCAGCAGTTACCGCGGGGGGCGGGATACGCAGTATTTT.

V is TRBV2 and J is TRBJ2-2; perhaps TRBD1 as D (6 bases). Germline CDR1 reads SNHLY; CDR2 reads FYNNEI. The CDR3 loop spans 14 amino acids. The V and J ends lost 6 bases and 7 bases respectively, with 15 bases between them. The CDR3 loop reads CASRNNRANGELFF. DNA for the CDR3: TGTGCCAGCAGAAACAACAGGGCCAACGGGGAGCTGTTTTTT. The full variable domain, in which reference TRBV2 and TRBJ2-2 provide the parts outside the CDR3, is EPEVTQTPSHQVTQMGQEVILRCVPISNHLYFYWYRQILGQKVEFLVSFYNNEISEKSEIFDDQFSVERPDGSNFTLKIRSTKLEDSAMYFCASRNNRANGELFFGEGSRLTVL.